This record concerns one T cell receptor beta chain sequence. Its antigen is still unknown. Regulatory T cells were sorted as CD4+CD25hiCD127low/negative. As processed by the authors: Treg pools: about 6x10^4 distinct patient, over 90,000 donor TCRbeta sequences. Libraries were prepared by immunoSEQ multiplex PCR; TCRdb keeps only in-frame clonotypes and omits some of them. The D gene and trimming were derived from the DNA, and the V and J assignments and clone size from that table. The repertoire has under 5,500 clones, more than 70% of them found once; the top ten carry less than 3%. V dropped 5 bases and J dropped 0 bases, with 14 bases sitting between them. The CDR3 is 16 amino acids. Germline CDR1 reads MNHEY; CDR2 reads SMNVEV (reference sequence). The entry originates in a study of B cell selection in AIRE deficiency. Regarding the study as a whole: About 30.6% of healthy-shared Treg sequences were found among patient Tconv cells.

The sequence was obtained from a human donor with AIRE deficiency. The source material was Tregs sorted from PBMCs. V gene TRBV27 combines with J gene TRBJ2-4, with D perhaps assigned TRBD1 or TRBD2 (5 bases each). The CDR3 DNA follows: TGTGCCAGCAGTCCCCGGGGACGGTTAGCCAAAAACATTCAGTACTTC. Translation gives CASSPRGRLAKNIQYF.